This is a list of T cell receptor beta chains from one sample in a study of identical twins. TCRdb used MiXCR to reprocess the 5' RACE reads, holding one entry per CDR3 protein. There are roughly 1,500,000 distinct CDR3 sequences in the sample; 25% to 35% occur only once, and more than 0.25% lies in the top ten. The sequenced sample consisted of cord blood. The receptor set was obtained from a newborn girl in good health. Both conserved end residues are part of each CDR3. A D gene is named only where the DNA matches it firmly. Expanded clones are given a class, and other clones once, few, many or no size at all.

v_gene,d_gene,j_gene,abundance,CDR3nt,CDR3aa
TRBV5-1,-,TRBJ2-5,-,TGCGCCAGCAGCCCGCAACAGGGAAAGTTACAAGAGACCCAGTACTTC,CASSPQQGKLQETQYF
TRBV6-5,TRBD2,TRBJ2-3,few,TGTGCCAGCAGTTGGGTACTAGCGGGAGGTGGCACAGATACGCAGTATTTT,CASSWVLAGGGTDTQYF
TRBV5-5,-,TRBJ2-1,-,TGTGCCAGCAGCTTGTACAGGAGGGGCTACAATGAGCAGTTCTTC,CASSLYRRGYNEQFF
TRBV12-3/TRBV12-4,TRBD2,TRBJ2-1,-,TGTGCCAGCGGTTTAGCTAGCGGGAGGGCCAATGAGCAGTTCTTC,CASGLASGRANEQFF
TRBV29-1,TRBD1,TRBJ2-7,few,TGCAGCGTTGAAGGGACAGGGGCGCCCTACGAGCAGTACTTC,CSVEGTGAPYEQYF
TRBV20-1,TRBD2,TRBJ2-7,-,TGCAGTGCTGGACTGCCGACTAGCGGGTACTACGAGCAGTACTTC,CSAGLPTSGYYEQYF
TRBV20-1,-,TRBJ1-6,-,TGCAGTGGGGGGGGCATCTCCTATAATTCACCCCTCCACTTT,CSGGGISYNSPLHF
TRBV6-1,-,TRBJ1-6,-,TGTGCCAGCAATGATAGACGCGGCGCTTCACCCCTCCACTTT,CASNDRRGASPLHF
TRBV6-5,-,TRBJ1-2,-,TGTGCCAACAGTTACGGGCAGACGTATGGCTACACCTTC,CANSYGQTYGYTF
TRBV6-1,TRBD1,TRBJ1-4,-,TGTGCCAGCAGTCGGACAGGGAGAAATGAAAAACTGTTTTTT,CASSRTGRNEKLFF
TRBV6-2/TRBV6-3,-,TRBJ2-1,many,TGTGCCAGCAGTTACGGGGGTAGTGAGCAGTTCTTC,CASSYGGSEQFF
TRBV28,-,TRBJ1-5,few,TGTGCCAGCAGCGTCGGACAAAAGCCCCAGCATTTT,CASSVGQKPQHF
TRBV27,-,TRBJ2-3,-,TGTGCCAGCAGTTTATCGCCTGGGGCGCAGTATTTT,CASSLSPGAQYF
TRBV6-2/TRBV6-3,-,TRBJ2-7,-,TGTGCCAGCAGCCCCACCCAGCGTACCTACGAGCAGTACTTC,CASSPTQRTYEQYF
TRBV2,-,TRBJ1-2,few,TGTTCCAGCAGTGAACAGGGAAACTATGGCTACACCTTC,CSSSEQGNYGYTF
TRBV4-2,TRBD2,TRBJ2-7,few,TGTGCCAGCAGCCAAGTCCTAGCGGCAATCTACGAGCAGTACTTC,CASSQVLAAIYEQYF
TRBV9,TRBD2,TRBJ2-3,few,TGTGCCAGCAGCCCCCACGGGGGGAAAGATACGCAGTATTTT,CASSPHGGKDTQYF
TRBV4-2,-,TRBJ2-3,few,TGTGCCAGCAGCCAAGTACATCCCCAGGGGGATACGCAGTATTTT,CASSQVHPQGDTQYF
TRBV7-2,TRBD2,TRBJ2-1,few,TGTGCCAGCAGCTTGGTTGGACTAGCGGGAGAGGATGAGCAGTTCTTC,CASSLVGLAGEDEQFF
TRBV29-1,-,TRBJ2-3,-,TGCAGCGTTGAAGTCCATCCTAGCGCCTTGGCAGATATGCAGTATTTT,CSVEVHPSALADMQYF
TRBV12-3/TRBV12-4,TRBD1,TRBJ2-5,-,TGTGCCAGCAGTCGAGGGGACAGGGGAACCCAAGAGACCCAGTACTTC,CASSRGDRGTQETQYF
TRBV4-1,-,TRBJ1-1,-,TGCGCCAGCAAAGCTCCGGGACGGTCGAACACTGAAGCTTTCTTT,CASKAPGRSNTEAFF
TRBV10-3,-,TRBJ2-3,-,TGTGCCATCAAGGGCAGCTCAACAGATACGCAGTATTTT,CAIKGSSTDTQYF
TRBV4-2,-,TRBJ2-3,-,TGTGCCAGCAGCCAACAAACGGGGCAGGGCCCAGATACGCAGTATTTT,CASSQQTGQGPDTQYF
TRBV24-1,-,TRBJ2-7,-,TGTGCCACCAGTGCGGAAACCTACGAGCAGTACTTC,CATSAETYEQYF
TRBV21-1,-,TRBJ2-7,-,TGTGCCAGCAGCAAAAAGGGGGGACAGGGATCCTACGAGCAGTACTTC,CASSKKGGQGSYEQYF
TRBV29-1,-,TRBJ1-1,few,TGCAGCGTTGGAGGGTTTGGCACTGAAGCTTTCTTT,CSVGGFGTEAFF
TRBV2,TRBD2,TRBJ2-1,-,TGTGCCAGCCAGCGGGGGGGCTACAATGAGCAGTTCTTC,CASQRGGYNEQFF
TRBV20-1,TRBD1,TRBJ1-6,-,TGCAGTGCTAGAGTCCTCACAGGGGGCGGCTCACCCCTCCACTTT,CSARVLTGGGSPLHF
TRBV7-2,TRBD2,TRBJ2-5,-,TGTGCCAGCAGCTTAGTTGCGGGGGGAGAGACCCAGTACTTC,CASSLVAGGETQYF
TRBV7-8,-,TRBJ1-2,-,TGTGCCAGCAGCTTAGCAGGGACCCGAGGCTACACCTTC,CASSLAGTRGYTF